Each of the 12 T cell receptor beta chains below was sequenced from the same sample in a study of shared clonotypes between healthy human individuals. Assay used: immunoSEQ multiplex PCR; TCRdb lists only in-frame clones, some missing. The sample shows approximately 340,000 clones, 70% to 75% of them seen only once. The material sequenced was memory CD4+ T cells sorted from blood. Subset defined: CD45RA-negative fraction. The receptor set was obtained from a man aged 25 to 45 in good health.

The chain links TRBV5-1 to TRBJ2-1; TRBD2 aligns across 9 bases. Per the germline V gene, CDR1 is SGHRS and CDR2 is YFSETQ. The CDR3 has 16 residues. The J segment lost 6 bases and the V segment lost 2 bases, leaving 9 bases of the junction unmatched. The DNA for the CDR3 is TGCGCCAGCAGCTTTAGTGTGGGACTAGCCCTCAATGAGCAGTTCTTC. This encodes CASSFSVGLALNEQFF.

This chain joins TRBV19 and TRBJ2-1; D is unclear. Trimming stripped 3 bases from V and 9 bases from J, with 9 bases between. Germline V CDR1 and CDR2: LNHDA, SQIVND (reference sequence). The CDR3 runs 12 residues. The CDR3: CASSILGIEQFF. The CDR3 nucleotides are TGTGCCAGTAGTATCTTGGGGATTGAGCAGTTCTTC.

This chain uses TRBV10-2 with TRBJ1-3; D is possibly TRBD1 (5 bases). This CDR3 region has 15 residues. Deletions cut 8 bases from V and 0 bases from J, with 14 bases between. Germline CDR1 and CDR2: WSHSY and SAAADI. The CDR3 bases are TGCGCCAGCTCGGGAGTGGACACCTCTGGAAACACCATATATTTT. Protein product: CASSGVDTSGNTIYF.

This clone showed up just once. V and J are TRBV28 and TRBJ2-7, with 11 bases identical to TRBD2. The CDR3 covers 16 residues. The V gene end was trimmed by 6 bases and the J gene end by 4 bases; junction bases not matched to a gene: 11. The V gene's germline CDR1 is MDHEN and CDR2 SYDVKM. The CDR3 DNA sequence: TGTGCCAGCAGCTTCCCCGGGACTAGCGGAGCGTACGAGCAGTACTTC. This gives the protein CASSFPGTSGAYEQYF.

V gene TRBV9 combines with J gene TRBJ2-3; unclear D gene. Germline CDR1 and CDR2: SGDLS and YYNGEE. The V end lost 0 bases, the J end lost 2 bases, and 10 bases lay between the germline ends. CDR3 length equals 15 residues. Here the CDR3 DNA reads TGTGCCAGCAGCGTAGGGTCCTCCCACACAGATACGCAGTATTTT. Amino acid sequence: CASSVGSSHTDTQYF.

This chain links TRBV4-1 with TRBJ2-2, with D perhaps being TRBD1 or TRBD2 (5 bases each). V was trimmed by 0 bases and J by 4 bases, leaving 21 bases between them. The CDR3 spans 19 residues. Germline values: CDR1 MGHRA, CDR2 YSYEKL. CDR3 sequence: CASSQDRGEQGRRTGELFF. DNA for the CDR3: TGCGCCAGCAGCCAAGATAGAGGGGAGCAGGGACGGCGCACCGGGGAGCTGTTTTTT.

This clone was observed a few times. The chain uses TRBV7-6 and TRBJ2-7, with 9 nucleotides matching TRBD1. Trimming cost V 5 bases and J 4 bases; bases outside gene matches: 15. CDR1 and CDR2 (germline): SGHVS, FNYEAQ. The CDR3 is 17 residues long. Here the CDR3 DNA reads TGTGCCAGCAGCCCCCACCAAAGGGACAGGGATGGATACGAGCAGTACTTC. It yields the protein CASSPHQRDRDGYEQYF. The variable domain in full, with the rest retrieved from reference TRBV7-6 and TRBJ2-7, is GAGVSQSPRYKVTKRGQDVALRCDPISGHVSLYWYRQALGQGPEFLTYFNYEAQQDKSGLPNDRFSAERPEGSISTLTIQRTEQRDSAMYRCASSPHQRDRDGYEQYFGPGTRLTVT.

For this clone: The identical CDR3 is also encoded by other nucleotide sequences in the sample. The chain uses TRBV20-1 and TRBJ2-7; D not resolved. From germline, CDR1 is DFQATT and CDR2 SNEGSKA (reference sequence). This CDR3 region has 11 residues. Trimming took off 1 base at V and 4 bases at J, with 5 bases between the two ends. The CDR3 DNA follows: TGCAGTGCTAGAGGAAGATACGAGCAGTACTTC. Translating gives CSARGRYEQYF.

V and J are TRBV4-2 and TRBJ2-1; D is possibly TRBD2 (6 bases). V lost 4 bases to trimming and J lost 7 bases, with 14 bases between them. CDR3 length: 14 amino acids. Germline V gives CDR1 LGHNA, CDR2 YNFKEQ. As DNA, the CDR3 is TGTGCCAGCAGCCCAGGGAGGCTGGGGAATGAGCAGTTCTTC. Encoded protein: CASSPGRLGNEQFF.

The chain has TRBV6-1 and TRBJ2-7, with D perhaps matching TRBD1 (5 bases). Deletions cut 3 bases from V and 3 bases from J, with 12 bases between. CDR1 is MNHNS, CDR2 SASEGT, per germline. The CDR3 spans 14 residues. CDR3 in amino acids: CASSDGLGLYEQYF. The CDR3 DNA sequence: TGTGCCAGCAGTGATGGGTTGGGGCTCTACGAGCAGTACTTC.

This clone was picked up a small number of times. CDR3 amino acids: CASSLGRSRETQYF. The CDR3 coding sequence is TGTGCCAGCAGCTTGGGACGGTCAAGAGAGACCCAGTACTTC. J is TRBJ2-5 and V is TRBV7-8; the D call may be TRBD1 or TRBD2 (5 bases each). The CDR3 is made up of 14 amino acids. CDR1 is SGHVS, CDR2 FQNEAQ, per germline. Trimming cost V 3 bases and J 4 bases, with 12 bases left between them.

The rearrangement links TRBV6-1 to TRBJ2-7; D uncertain. The CDR3 is 13 amino acids. Germline V lookup: CDR1 MNHNS, CDR2 SASEGT. The V end was cut by 4 bases, the J end by 2 bases, with 9 bases between. CDR3 DNA sequence: TGTGCCAGCAGTGGCCTCGGAGCCTACGAGCAGTACTTC. Protein product: CASSGLGAYEQYF.